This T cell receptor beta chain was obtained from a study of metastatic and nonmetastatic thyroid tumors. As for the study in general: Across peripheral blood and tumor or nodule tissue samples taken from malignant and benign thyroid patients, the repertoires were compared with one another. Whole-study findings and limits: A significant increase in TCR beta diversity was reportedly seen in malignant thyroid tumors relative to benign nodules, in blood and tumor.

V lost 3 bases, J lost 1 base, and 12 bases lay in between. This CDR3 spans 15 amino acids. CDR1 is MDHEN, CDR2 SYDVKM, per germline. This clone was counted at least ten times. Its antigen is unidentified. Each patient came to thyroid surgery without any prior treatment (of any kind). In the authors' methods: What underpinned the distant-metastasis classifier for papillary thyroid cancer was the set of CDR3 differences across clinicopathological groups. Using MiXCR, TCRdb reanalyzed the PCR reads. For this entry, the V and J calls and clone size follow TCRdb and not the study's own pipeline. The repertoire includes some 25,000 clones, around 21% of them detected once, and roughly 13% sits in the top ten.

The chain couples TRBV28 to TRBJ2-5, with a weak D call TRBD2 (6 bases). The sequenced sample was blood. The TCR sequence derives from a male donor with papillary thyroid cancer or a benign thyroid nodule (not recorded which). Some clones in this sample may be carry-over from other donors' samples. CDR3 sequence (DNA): TGTGCCAGCAGTTTCGGGGGAAATATCCAAGAGACCCAGTACTTC. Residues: CASSFGGNIQETQYF.